Each of the 17 T cell receptor beta chains below was sequenced from the same sample in a study of CD8 T cells in Susac syndrome (dated by TCRdb to between 2019 and 2020). The library was built by means of the immunoSEQ multiplex PCR assay. RNA was extracted using the RNeasy kit, and about 0.45 to 1 ug of the RNA was reverse transcribed with random hexamers. TCRdb ran its own pipeline on the public reads, namely fastp trimming at Q25 and MiXCR clone calling, and kept in-frame beta chains. Under each unique CDR3 protein, matching rows form one entry showing the most common genes and DNA. This sample lists 250,000 to 350,000 distinct CDR3 sequences; about 88% were detected once. The biggest ten clones account for around 0.12% of the sample. The sequencing input was CD8+ T cells from PBMCs. These receptors were obtained from a human donor with multiple sclerosis.

The chain carries TRBV3-1 and TRBJ2-3; tentatively, D is TRBD2 (5 bases). This CDR3 is built from 16 residues. V lost 0 bases to trimming and J lost 2 bases, with 12 bases between them. Germline lookup yields CDR1 LGHDT and CDR2 YNNKEL (reference sequence). The CDR3 DNA sequence: TGTGCCAGCAGCCAAGATCCTGCCGGGATCACAGATACGCAGTATTTT. Translated, it gives CASSQDPAGITDTQYF.

The V gene is TRBV29-1, the J gene TRBJ2-7; 7 bases agree with TRBD2. Germline V gene data show CDR1 as SQVTM and CDR2 as ANQGSEA. J lost 0 bases, V lost 5 bases, and 4 bases had no gene match. The CDR3 covers 13 residues. The CDR3 loop is CSVLSGGSYEQYF. The CDR3 nucleotides are TGCAGCGTTCTTTCGGGGGGCTCCTACGAGCAGTACTTC.

The chain has TRBV6-1 and TRBJ2-1; 11 bases match TRBD2. Germline V CDR1 and CDR2: MNHNS, SASEGT. This CDR3 has 19 residues. V shed 7 bases and J 0 bases; nucleotides not matched to a gene: 14. The CDR3 reads CASNSGRARFSSSYNEQFF. The CDR3 DNA reads as TGTGCCAGCAATAGCGGGAGGGCCCGATTCAGTAGCTCCTACAATGAGCAGTTCTTC.

The chain joins TRBV14 to TRBJ1-2; possibly TRBD1 for D (5 bases). Germline CDR1 reads SGHDN; CDR2 reads FVKESK. The V gene lost 1 base and the J gene lost 4 bases, with 13 bases spanning the gap. This CDR3 comprises 15 residues. CDR3 amino acids: CASSQGPSRGYGYTF. DNA for the CDR3: TGTGCCAGCAGCCAAGGGCCATCGAGGGGCTATGGCTACACCTTC.

The V gene is TRBV4-1, the J gene TRBJ1-5; tentative D call: TRBD1 (5 bases). This CDR3 is built from 14 residues. Germline V gene sequence: CDR1 MGHRA, CDR2 YSYEKL. The V end lost 4 bases, the J end lost 6 bases, and 13 bases lay between the germline ends. CDR3 nucleotide sequence: TGCGCCAGCAGCCTCCGGGACCGGGGTCAGCCCCAGCATTTT. Encoded protein: CASSLRDRGQPQHF.

This chain connects TRBV19 to TRBJ2-1; the match to TRBD1 covers 8 bases. J gave up 9 bases and V 7 bases, and 11 bases lay outside the gene matches. Germline V CDR1 and CDR2: LNHDA, SQIVND (reference sequence). The CDR3 runs 14 residues. The CDR3 DNA follows: TGTGCCAGTAATCCCCCGGACAGGGCCACTGAGCAGTTCTTC. This translates into CASNPPDRATEQFF.

This chain uses TRBV2 with TRBJ2-1; D ambiguous. Looked up from germline, CDR1 is SNHLY and CDR2 is FYNNEI. V shed 2 bases and J shed 4 bases, with 15 bases lying between them. This CDR3 has 16 amino acids. CDR3: CASSERATLLYNEQFF. The DNA of the CDR3 is TGTGCCAGCAGTGAACGTGCGACACTACTATACAATGAGCAGTTCTTC.

The chain employs TRBV20-1 and TRBJ2-7; 11 positions match TRBD2. V shed 4 bases, J shed 0 bases, and the junction held 5 bases outside the gene matches. CDR1 and CDR2 (germline): DFQATT, SNEGSKA (reference sequence). This CDR3 region has 15 residues. The CDR3 nucleotides are TGCAGTGCTACGTCGACTAGCGGGGCCTCCTACGAGCAGTACTTC. It translates to CSATSTSGASYEQYF.

The V and J genes are TRBV5-1 and TRBJ2-1; TRBD2 matches 12 bases. Losses at the gene ends were 4 bases for V and 4 bases for J; bases not matched to a gene: 9. The CDR3 consists of 17 residues. Per germline, CDR1 SGHRS and CDR2 YFSETQ. In nucleotides, the CDR3 is TGCGCCAGCAGCGCCGAGACTAGCGGGGGTCCTTACAATGAGCAGTTCTTC. Its protein is CASSAETSGGPYNEQFF.

In its sample, this clonotype was seen a few times. The chain uses TRBV5-1 and TRBJ1-1; unclear D gene. V lost 0 bases, J lost 3 bases, and 9 bases lay in between. Germline CDR1 SGHRS, CDR2 YFSETQ. The CDR3 has 14 residues. The CDR3 DNA follows: TGCGCCAGCAGCTTGGGGCAGTCTTACACTGAAGCTTTCTTT. Translating gives CASSLGQSYTEAFF.

V usage is TRBV12-3 or TRBV12-4 and J usage is TRBJ1-3; D call uncertain. The CDR3 length is 16 residues. Trimming cost V 2 bases and J 0 bases, with 11 bases left between them. In DNA, the CDR3 is TGTGCCAGCAGTTTACGCGGAGCGGGCTCTGGAAACACCATATATTTT. It translates to CASSLRGAGSGNTIYF.

This clonotype appeared a single time. The chain carries TRBV3-1 and TRBJ2-3; no firm D call. CDR1 and CDR2 from the germline V gene are LGHDT and YNNKEL (reference sequence). There are 16 residues in the CDR3. V was pared by 3 bases and J by 2 bases, with 15 bases between. The CDR3 DNA is TGTGCCAGCAGCCACCGGGCTGGAGACCCCACAGATACGCAGTATTTT. This gives the protein CASSHRAGDPTDTQYF.

This clonotype is a singleton in its sample. The genes are TRBV12-5 and TRBJ1-1; TRBD1 matches 7 bases. V shed 7 bases and J 0 bases; nucleotides not matched to a gene: 5. Germline loops: CDR1 LGHNT, CDR2 FRNRAP. The CDR3 is 14 amino acids. The CDR3 loop reads CASAWDSLNTEAFF. The CDR3 DNA follows: TGTGCTAGTGCCTGGGACAGCCTGAACACTGAAGCTTTCTTT.

This clonotype has a handful of counts. The chain recombines TRBV4-3 with TRBJ2-1; D not certain. V shed 1 base and J shed 6 bases, with 13 bases lying between them. The CDR3 sequence is 15 residues long. The germline V gene encodes CDR1 LGHNA and CDR2 YSLEER. CDR3 loop: CASSQGGRLGNEQFF. DNA for the CDR3: TGCGCCAGCAGCCAAGGAGGTAGATTGGGCAATGAGCAGTTCTTC.

The chain employs TRBV4-1 and TRBJ1-6; D is unresolved. The germline V gene encodes CDR1 MGHRA and CDR2 YSYEKL. The CDR3 extends over 17 amino acids. V lost 3 bases to trimming and J lost 10 bases, with 22 bases between them. CDR3: CASSHNPMVGRWSPLHF. For the CDR3, the DNA is TGCGCCAGCAGCCACAACCCGATGGTCGGAAGGTGGTCACCCCTCCACTTT.

The gene calls are TRBV20-1 and TRBJ2-1, with D maybe TRBD2 (6 bases). The V gene lost 1 base and the J gene lost 8 bases, with 18 bases spanning the gap. The V gene's germline CDR1 is DFQATT and CDR2 SNEGSKA (reference sequence). This CDR3 is 15 amino acids long. CDR3 loop: CSARARDWGSDEQFF. The CDR3 DNA reads as TGCAGTGCTAGAGCCCGGGACTGGGGTTCGGATGAGCAGTTCTTC.

The chain carries TRBV7-2 and TRBJ1-4; D is undetermined. V shed 6 bases and J shed 10 bases, with 12 bases lying between them. This CDR3 comprises 12 residues. CDR1 is SGHTA and CDR2 is FQGNSA in the germline V gene. The CDR3 region has the DNA TGTGCCAGCAGTTCAGCCGTTGGAAAACTGTTTTTT. As protein: CASSSAVGKLFF.